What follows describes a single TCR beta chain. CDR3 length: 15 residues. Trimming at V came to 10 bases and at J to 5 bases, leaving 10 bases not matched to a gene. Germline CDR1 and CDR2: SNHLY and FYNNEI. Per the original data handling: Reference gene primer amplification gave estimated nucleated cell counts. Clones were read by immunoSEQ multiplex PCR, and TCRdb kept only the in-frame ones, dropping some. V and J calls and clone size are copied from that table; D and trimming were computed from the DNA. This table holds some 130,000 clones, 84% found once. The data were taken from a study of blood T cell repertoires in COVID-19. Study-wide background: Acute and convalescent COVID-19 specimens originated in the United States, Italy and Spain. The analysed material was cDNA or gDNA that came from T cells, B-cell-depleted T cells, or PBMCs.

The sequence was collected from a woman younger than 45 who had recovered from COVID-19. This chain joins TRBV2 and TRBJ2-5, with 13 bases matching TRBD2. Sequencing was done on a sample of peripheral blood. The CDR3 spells CAISPGTSGMETQYF. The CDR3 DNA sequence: TGTGCCATTTCCCCCGGGACTAGCGGGATGGAGACCCAGTACTTC.